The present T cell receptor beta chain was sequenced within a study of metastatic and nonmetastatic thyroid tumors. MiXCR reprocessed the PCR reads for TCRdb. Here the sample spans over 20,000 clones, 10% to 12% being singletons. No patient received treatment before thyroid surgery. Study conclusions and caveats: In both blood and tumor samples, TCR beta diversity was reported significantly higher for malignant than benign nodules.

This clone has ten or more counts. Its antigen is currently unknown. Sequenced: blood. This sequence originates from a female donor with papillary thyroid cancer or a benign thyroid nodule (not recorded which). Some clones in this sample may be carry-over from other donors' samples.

CDR3 coding DNA: TGTGCCAGCAGTGTGACTGGAGAGACCCAGTACTTC. Its protein product is CASSVTGETQYF. The rearrangement links TRBV2 to TRBJ2-5; D is unclear. Germline V gene lookup returns CDR1 SNHLY and CDR2 FYNNEI. This CDR3 is 12 amino acids long. The V end lost 4 bases, the J end lost 4 bases, and 7 bases lay between the germline ends.